One sample yielded the 2 T cell receptor beta chains listed below, sequenced in a study of T cells after yellow fever vaccination. TCRdb recomputed calls from the 5' RACE reads with MiXCR, one row per CDR3 protein. The data show about 320,000 distinct CDR3 sequences, with under 15% seen just once and 3.2% held by the top ten. Sample: CD4+ T cells sorted from PBMCs, taken 15 days after the yellow fever booster vaccination. These receptors all come from a man aged 18 to 30 who received the YFV17D yellow fever vaccine.

This clonotype appeared a few times. The V gene is TRBV7-3, the J gene TRBJ1-1; D gene ambiguous. Germline values: CDR1 SGHTA, CDR2 FQGTGA. V lost 5 bases to trimming and J lost 5 bases, with 12 bases between them. CDR3 size: 13 residues. CDR3 sequence: CASSPPSGTEAFF. DNA of the CDR3: TGTGCCAGCAGCCCCCCCAGTGGGACTGAAGCTTTCTTT.

This sequence joins TRBV6-2 or TRBV6-3 and TRBJ2-1, with D perhaps TRBD1 or TRBD2 (7 bases each). From germline, CDR1 is MNHEY and CDR2 SVGEGT. This CDR3 has 12 residues. V was shortened by 6 bases and J by 10 bases, with 13 bases between the two germline ends. Written as DNA, the CDR3 is TGTGCCAGCAGGTCCAGGGGGGGCGAGCAGTTCTTC. This translates into CASRSRGGEQFF.